These 2 T cell receptor beta chains came from one sample sequenced in a study of blood T cells in healthy people across ages. The second PCR ran roughly 7 to 11 cycles with a sample-barcoded 5' primer and J-beta primers. One entry per CDR3 protein, called by TCRdb with MiXCR from the 5' RACE reads. Altogether about 1.4 million distinct CDR3 sequences are present, approximately 60% being singletons, with the ten largest covering more than 6%. The sample taken for sequencing was blood. The receptors stem from a man aged 18 to 29 in good health.

The chain carries TRBV4-1 and TRBJ1-1, with D maybe TRBD1 (5 bases). Germline loops: CDR1 MGHRA, CDR2 YSYEKL. V lost 5 bases, J lost 4 bases, and 17 bases lay in between. The CDR3 runs to 15 residues. The CDR3 protein is CASSTSGWRSTEAFF. The DNA of the CDR3 is TGCGCCAGCAGCACCTCAGGGTGGCGGAGCACTGAAGCTTTCTTT.

This chain connects TRBV14 to TRBJ2-1; no clear D gene. Germline values: CDR1 SGHDN, CDR2 FVKESK. The CDR3 runs to 14 residues. The V end lost 0 bases, the J end lost 8 bases, and 11 bases lay between the germline ends. This CDR3 is CASSQDVGMDEQFF. DNA for the CDR3: TGTGCCAGCAGCCAAGACGTGGGGATGGATGAGCAGTTCTTC. Together with reference TRBV14 and TRBJ2-1, the CDR3 gives the full variable domain: EAGVTQFPSHSVIEKGQTVTLRCDPISGHDNLYWYRRVMGKEIKFLLHFVKESKQDESGMPNNRFLAERTGGTYSTLKVQPAELEDSGVYFCASSQDVGMDEQFFGPGTRLTVL.